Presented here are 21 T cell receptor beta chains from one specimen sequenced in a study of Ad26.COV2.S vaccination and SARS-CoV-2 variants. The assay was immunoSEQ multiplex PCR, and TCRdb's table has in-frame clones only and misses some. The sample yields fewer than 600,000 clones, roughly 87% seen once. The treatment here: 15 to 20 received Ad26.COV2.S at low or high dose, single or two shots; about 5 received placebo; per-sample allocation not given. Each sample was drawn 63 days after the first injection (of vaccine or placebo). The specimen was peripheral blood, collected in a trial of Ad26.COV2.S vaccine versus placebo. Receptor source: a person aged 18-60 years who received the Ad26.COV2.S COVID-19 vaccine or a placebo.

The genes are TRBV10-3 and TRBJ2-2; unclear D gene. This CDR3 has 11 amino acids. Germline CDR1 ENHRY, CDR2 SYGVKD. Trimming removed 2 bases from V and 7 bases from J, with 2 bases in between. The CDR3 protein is CAISEVGELFF. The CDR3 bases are TGTGCCATCAGTGAGGTCGGGGAGCTGTTTTTT.

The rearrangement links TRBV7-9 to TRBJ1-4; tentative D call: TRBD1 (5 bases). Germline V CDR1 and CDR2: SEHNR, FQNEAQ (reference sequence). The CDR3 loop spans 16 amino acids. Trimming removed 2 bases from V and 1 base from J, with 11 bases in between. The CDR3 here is CASSLHMGVTNEKLFF. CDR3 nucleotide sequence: TGTGCCAGCAGCTTACATATGGGGGTAACTAATGAAAAACTGTTTTTT.

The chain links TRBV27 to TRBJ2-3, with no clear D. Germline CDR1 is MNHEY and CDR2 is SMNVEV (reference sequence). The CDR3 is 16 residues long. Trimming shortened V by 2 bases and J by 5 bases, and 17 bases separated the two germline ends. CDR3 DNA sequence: TGTGCCAGCAGTTTAAGGACGGCCCGAGTGGGAGATACGCAGTATTTT. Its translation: CASSLRTARVGDTQYF.

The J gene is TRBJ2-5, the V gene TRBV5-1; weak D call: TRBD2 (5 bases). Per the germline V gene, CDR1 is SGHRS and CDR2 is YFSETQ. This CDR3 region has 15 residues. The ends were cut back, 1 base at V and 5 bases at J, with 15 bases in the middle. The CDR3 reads CASSLPSGPAETQYF. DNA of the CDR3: TGCGCCAGCAGCTTGCCAAGCGGCCCCGCTGAGACCCAGTACTTC.

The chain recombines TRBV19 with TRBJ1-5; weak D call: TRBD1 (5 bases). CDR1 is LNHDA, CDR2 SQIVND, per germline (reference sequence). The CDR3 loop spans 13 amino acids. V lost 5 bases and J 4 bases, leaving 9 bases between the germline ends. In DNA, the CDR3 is TGTGCCAGTAGTTACAGGACTAATCAGCCCCAGCATTTT. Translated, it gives CASSYRTNQPQHF.

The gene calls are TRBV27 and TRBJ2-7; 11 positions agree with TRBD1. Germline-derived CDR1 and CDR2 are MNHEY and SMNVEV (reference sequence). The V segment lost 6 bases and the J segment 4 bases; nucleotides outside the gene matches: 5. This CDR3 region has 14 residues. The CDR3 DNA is TGTGCCAGCAGCCGGACAGGGGGCTTGTACGAGCAGTACTTC. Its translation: CASSRTGGLYEQYF.

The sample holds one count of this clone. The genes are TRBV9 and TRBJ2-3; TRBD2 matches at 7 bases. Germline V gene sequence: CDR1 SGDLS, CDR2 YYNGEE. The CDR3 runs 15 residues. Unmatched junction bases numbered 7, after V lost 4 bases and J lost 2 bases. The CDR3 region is CASSRVGGDTDTQYF. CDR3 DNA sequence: TGTGCCAGCAGCAGAGTGGGGGGGGACACAGATACGCAGTATTTT.

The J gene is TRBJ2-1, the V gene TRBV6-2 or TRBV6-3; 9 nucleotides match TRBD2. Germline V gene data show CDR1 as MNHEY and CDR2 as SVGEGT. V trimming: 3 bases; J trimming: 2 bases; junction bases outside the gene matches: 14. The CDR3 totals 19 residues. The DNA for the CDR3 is TGTGCCAGCAGTTATGGGGGCCTAGCGGGGACGAGGGCCTACAATGAGCAGTTCTTC. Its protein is CASSYGGLAGTRAYNEQFF.

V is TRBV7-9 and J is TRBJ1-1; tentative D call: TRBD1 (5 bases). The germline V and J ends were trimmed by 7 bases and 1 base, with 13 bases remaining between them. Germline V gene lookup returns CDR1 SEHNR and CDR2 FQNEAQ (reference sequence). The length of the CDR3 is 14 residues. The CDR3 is CASTMGGPNTEAFF. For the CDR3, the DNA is TGTGCCAGCACCATGGGGGGACCGAACACTGAAGCTTTCTTT.

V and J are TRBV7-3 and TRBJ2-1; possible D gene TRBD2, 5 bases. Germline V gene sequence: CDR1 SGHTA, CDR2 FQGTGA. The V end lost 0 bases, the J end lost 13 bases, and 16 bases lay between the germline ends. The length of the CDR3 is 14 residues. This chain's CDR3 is CASSLTPGMGDQFF. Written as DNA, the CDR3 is TGTGCCAGCAGCTTAACCCCAGGCATGGGAGATCAGTTCTTC.

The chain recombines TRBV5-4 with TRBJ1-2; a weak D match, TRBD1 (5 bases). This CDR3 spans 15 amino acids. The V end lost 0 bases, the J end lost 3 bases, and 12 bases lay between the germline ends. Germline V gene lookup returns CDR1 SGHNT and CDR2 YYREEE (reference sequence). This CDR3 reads CASSLAAGLDYGYTF. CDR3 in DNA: TGTGCCAGCAGCTTGGCTGCAGGGTTGGACTATGGCTACACCTTC.

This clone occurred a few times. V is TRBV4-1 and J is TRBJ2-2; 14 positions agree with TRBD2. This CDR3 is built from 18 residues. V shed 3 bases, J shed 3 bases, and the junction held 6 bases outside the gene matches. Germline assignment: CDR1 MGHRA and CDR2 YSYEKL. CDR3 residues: CASSHRLAGGRDTGELFF. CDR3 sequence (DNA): TGCGCCAGCAGCCACAGACTAGCGGGGGGGCGCGACACCGGGGAGCTGTTTTTT.

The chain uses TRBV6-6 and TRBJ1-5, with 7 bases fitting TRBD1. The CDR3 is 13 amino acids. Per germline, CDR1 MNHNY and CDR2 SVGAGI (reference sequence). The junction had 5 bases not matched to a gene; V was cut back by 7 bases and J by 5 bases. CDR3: CASTGTEHQPQHF. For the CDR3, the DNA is TGTGCCAGCACCGGGACAGAGCATCAGCCCCAGCATTTT.

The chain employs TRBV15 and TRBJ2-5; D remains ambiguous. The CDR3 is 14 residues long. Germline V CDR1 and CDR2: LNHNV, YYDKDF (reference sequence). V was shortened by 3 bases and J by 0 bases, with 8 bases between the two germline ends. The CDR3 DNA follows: TGTGCCACCAGCAGGGAAAGAAACCAAGAGACCCAGTACTTC. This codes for CATSRERNQETQYF.

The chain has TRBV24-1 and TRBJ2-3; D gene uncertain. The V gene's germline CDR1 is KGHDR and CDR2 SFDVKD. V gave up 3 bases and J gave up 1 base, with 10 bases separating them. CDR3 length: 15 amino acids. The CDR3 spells CATSDPTDRTDTQYF. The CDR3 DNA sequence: TGTGCCACCAGTGATCCTACTGATCGCACAGATACGCAGTATTTT.

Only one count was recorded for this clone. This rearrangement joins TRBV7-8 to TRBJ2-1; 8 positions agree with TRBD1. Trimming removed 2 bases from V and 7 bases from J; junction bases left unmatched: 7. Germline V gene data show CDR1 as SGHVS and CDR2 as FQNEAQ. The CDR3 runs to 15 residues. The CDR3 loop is CASSLPGQGWNEQFF. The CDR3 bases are TGTGCCAGCAGCTTACCCGGACAGGGTTGGAATGAGCAGTTCTTC. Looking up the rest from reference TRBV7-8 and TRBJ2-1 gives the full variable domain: GAGVSQSPRYKVAKRGQDVALRCDPISGHVSLFWYQQALGQGPEFLTYFQNEAQLDKSGLPSDRFFAERPEGSVSTLKIQRTQQEDSAVYLCASSLPGQGWNEQFFGPGTRLTVL.

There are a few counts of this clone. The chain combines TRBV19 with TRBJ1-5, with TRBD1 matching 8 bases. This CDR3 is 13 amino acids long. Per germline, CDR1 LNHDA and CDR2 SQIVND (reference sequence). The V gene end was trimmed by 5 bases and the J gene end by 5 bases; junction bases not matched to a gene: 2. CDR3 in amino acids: CASSGTGDQPQHF. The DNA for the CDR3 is TGTGCCAGTAGTGGGACAGGCGATCAGCCCCAGCATTTT.

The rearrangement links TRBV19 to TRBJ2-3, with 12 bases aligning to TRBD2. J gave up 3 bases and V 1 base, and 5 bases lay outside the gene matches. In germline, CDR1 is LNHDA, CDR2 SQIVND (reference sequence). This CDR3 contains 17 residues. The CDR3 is CASSIAPTSGRTDTQYF. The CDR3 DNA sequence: TGTGCCAGTAGTATAGCCCCTACTAGCGGGAGGACAGATACGCAGTATTTT.

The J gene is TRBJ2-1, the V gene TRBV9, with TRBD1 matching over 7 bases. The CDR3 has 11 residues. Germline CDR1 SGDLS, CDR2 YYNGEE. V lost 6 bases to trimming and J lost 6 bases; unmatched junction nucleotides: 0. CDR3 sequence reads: CASKGANEQFF. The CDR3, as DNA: TGTGCCAGCAAGGGGGCCAATGAGCAGTTCTTC. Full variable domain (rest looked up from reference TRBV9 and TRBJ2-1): DSGVTQTPKHLITATGQRVTLRCSPRSGDLSVYWYQQSLDQGLQFLIQYYNGEERAKGNILERFSAQQFPDLHSELNLSSLELGDSALYFCASKGANEQFFGPGTRLTVL.

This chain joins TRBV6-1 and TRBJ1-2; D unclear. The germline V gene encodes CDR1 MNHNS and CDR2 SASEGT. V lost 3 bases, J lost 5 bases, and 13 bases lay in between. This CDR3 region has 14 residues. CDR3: CASSDPGSRYGYTF. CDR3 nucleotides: TGTGCCAGCAGTGACCCGGGATCTCGATATGGCTACACCTTC.

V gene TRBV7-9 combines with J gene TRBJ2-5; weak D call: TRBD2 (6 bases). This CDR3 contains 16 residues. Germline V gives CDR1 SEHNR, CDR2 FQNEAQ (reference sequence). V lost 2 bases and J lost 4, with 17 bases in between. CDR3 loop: CASSLPLTGVLETQYF. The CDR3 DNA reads TGTGCCAGCAGCTTACCCCTAACGGGGGTTCTAGAGACCCAGTACTTC.